The present TCR beta chain was sequenced within a study of persistence of HIV-infected CD4 T cells. As for the study in general: Up to about 200 mL blood was drawn at multiple time points; a couple of donors had single-time leukapheresis.

General study points: CMV- and Gag-responding cells had lower TCRbeta richness than CD3/CD28-responding cells.

This CDR3 has 15 amino acids. With 1 base removed from V and 4 bases from J, the gap between germline ends came to 13 bases. Germline V gene data show CDR1 as SGHTA and CDR2 as FQGNSA. Lysates of CMV-infected fibroblasts at 10 ug/mL stimulated these cells. Responding CD4+ T cells were sorted by upregulation of both CD40 ligand and CD69. Donors had CD4+ T cell counts above 400 cells/uL and were CMV-seropositive. Anti-CD28/CD49d costimulation, CD40-blocking antibody and enfuvirtide were given to CD8-depleted PBMCs for roughly 20 hours. As for this clone: Antigen: not known.

This was the immunoSEQ version 4 assay in survey mode. Generated by immunoSEQ multiplex PCR, the TCRdb table keeps only in-frame clones and is missing some. The sample records 15,000 to 20,000 clones, around three fifths being singletons. This sequence was found in an adult woman with HIV who was CMV-seropositive. The chain is built from TRBV7-2 and TRBJ1-2; no definite D call. The sample was CD4+ T cells sorted from PBMCs after roughly 18-hour stimulation, taken from a patient who received antiretroviral therapy. CDR3 nucleotide sequence: TGTGCCAGCAGCTTAGTCCCAGACCTTACCTATGGCTACACCTTC. Translation gives CASSLVPDLTYGYTF.